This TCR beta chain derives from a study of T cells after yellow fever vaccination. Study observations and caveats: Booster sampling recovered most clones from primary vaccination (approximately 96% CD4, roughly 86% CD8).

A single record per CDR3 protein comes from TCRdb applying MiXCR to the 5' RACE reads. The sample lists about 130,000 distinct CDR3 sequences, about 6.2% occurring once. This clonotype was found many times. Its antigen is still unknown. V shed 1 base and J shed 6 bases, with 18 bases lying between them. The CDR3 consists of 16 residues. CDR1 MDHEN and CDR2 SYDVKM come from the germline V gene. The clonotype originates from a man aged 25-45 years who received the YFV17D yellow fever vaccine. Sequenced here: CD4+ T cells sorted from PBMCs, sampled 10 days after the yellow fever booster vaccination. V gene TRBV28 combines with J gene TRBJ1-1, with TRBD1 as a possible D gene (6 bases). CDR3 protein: CASSLSGRGSRPEAFF. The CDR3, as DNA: TGTGCCAGCAGTTTATCTGGGAGGGGGTCTAGGCCTGAAGCTTTCTTT.